This T cell receptor (beta chain) stems from a study of Graves' ophthalmopathy and Graves' hyperthyroidism. Regarding the study as a whole: The model achieved over 60% sensitivity and 72.22% specificity for ophthalmopathy progression. In blood appeared most of the expanded thyroid clonotypes whose frequency exceeded 0.001.

V was clipped by 5 bases and J by 5 bases, with 9 bases between them. The CDR3 extends over 13 amino acids. Looked up from germline, CDR1 is SGHAT and CDR2 is FQNNGV. This clonotype was picked up many times. Its antigen is not known. Transcripts of RNA were the source for amplifying TCR beta CDR3 regions. HTBI primers served in a first-round RT-PCR, which a second-round multiplex PCR followed. TCRdb passed the multiplex PCR reads through MiXCR, listing each CDR3 protein once. This sample has approximately 380,000 distinct CDR3 sequences; over 20% occur once, and the top ten carry approximately 3%. Hyperthyroidism patients, all newly diagnosed, had under 2 months' duration and ages of 18 to 65. As diagnostic evidence, clinical symptoms, serum thyroxine, TRAb, thyroid ultrasound and orbital computed tomography were relied upon.

The sample taken for sequencing was peripheral blood. V is TRBV11-2 and J is TRBJ2-2; no clear D gene. This receptor was taken from a woman aged 18-35 years with stable Graves' hyperthyroidism. For the CDR3, the DNA is TGTGCCAGCAGCCCCCAAGTTACCGGGGAGCTGTTTTTT. This codes for CASSPQVTGELFF.